These 12 T cell receptor beta chains share one sample of origin, sequenced in a study of Graves' ophthalmopathy and Graves' hyperthyroidism. For repertoire sequencing, the TCR beta CDR3 regions were amplified from RNA transcripts. Investigators did first-round RT-PCR with HTBI primers, then second-round multiplex PCR. TCRdb passed the multiplex PCR reads through MiXCR, listing each CDR3 protein once. The data contain more than 1,000,000 distinct CDR3 sequences, about two fifths of them singletons. Material: peripheral blood or thyroid tissue (not recorded which). The receptor source for this set is an adult man with Graves' hyperthyroidism.

This clonotype appeared many times. The chain is built from TRBV10-3 and TRBJ2-5, with D perhaps TRBD2 (6 bases). CDR1 is ENHRY and CDR2 is SYGVKD in the germline V gene. The V end lost 10 bases, the J end lost 5 bases, and 11 bases lay between the germline ends. This CDR3 is built from 11 residues. The CDR3 here is CATWGEETQYF. DNA of the CDR3: TGTGCCACGTGGGGGGAGGAGACCCAGTACTTC.

This rearrangement joins TRBV27 to TRBJ2-7; TRBD2 matches at 7 bases. Per germline, CDR1 MNHEY and CDR2 SMNVEV (reference sequence). V lost 3 bases to trimming and J lost 3 bases; unmatched junction nucleotides: 8. The CDR3 has 15 residues. The DNA for the CDR3 is TGTGCCAGCAGTTTCGAGGGTGGGGACTACTACGAGCAGTACTTC. Protein product: CASSFEGGDYYEQYF.

This clonotype was observed a handful of times. V and J are TRBV12-3 or TRBV12-4 and TRBJ1-5; D gene unclear. V lost 7 bases, J lost 1 base, and 11 bases lay in between. The CDR3 runs 14 residues. The CDR3, as DNA: TGTGCCAGCACCCCCACCCCCAGCAATCAGCCCCAGCATTTT. Its translation is CASTPTPSNQPQHF.

This clonotype occurred a few times. V usage is TRBV28 and J usage is TRBJ1-2; D gene unclear. The CDR3 is made up of 15 amino acids. Germline CDR1 is MDHEN and CDR2 is SYDVKM. V was cut by 6 bases and J by 8 bases, with 22 bases left in between. The CDR3 DNA follows: TGTGCCAGCAGCCCGGGAGGTGCAGGCCCGGGGGGCTACACCTTC. Its translation: CASSPGGAGPGGYTF.

The genes are TRBV20-1 and TRBJ1-2, with TRBD1 matching over 8 bases. The germline CDR1 and CDR2 sequences are DFQATT and SNEGSKA (reference sequence). Losses at the gene ends were 1 base for V and 7 bases for J; bases not matched to a gene: 8. The CDR3 has 14 amino acids. In DNA form, the CDR3 reads TGCAGTGCTAGAGTCGCGGACAGGGTGGCTGGCTACACCTTC. Translating gives CSARVADRVAGYTF.

This clonotype was observed many times. The rearrangement joins TRBV7-2 to TRBJ2-6; D is undetermined. Germline V gene lookup returns CDR1 SGHTA and CDR2 FQGNSA. V was pared by 6 bases and J by 1 base, with 7 bases between. The CDR3 totals 14 residues. The CDR3 is CASRILSGANVLTF. The CDR3 DNA follows: TGTGCCAGCAGAATCCTTTCTGGGGCCAACGTCCTGACTTTC.

The chain has TRBV12-3 or TRBV12-4 and TRBJ2-5, with D possibly called TRBD1 or TRBD2 (5 bases each). CDR3 size: 16 residues. Trimming took 5 bases from V and 1 from J, leaving 17 bases between them. The CDR3, as DNA: TGTGCCAGCAGTCTCGGGACCGAAGGAAGCCAAGAGACCCAGTACTTC. Amino acid sequence: CASSLGTEGSQETQYF.

This clonotype appeared many times. V is TRBV10-3 and J is TRBJ2-7; 7 bases line up with TRBD2. V lost 0 bases and J lost 5; bases outside the gene matches: 10. The CDR3 length is 16 residues. Germline loops: CDR1 ENHRY, CDR2 SYGVKD. The CDR3 loop is CAISESGGGINDEQYF. DNA of the CDR3: TGTGCCATCAGTGAGTCTGGGGGGGGGATTAATGACGAGCAGTACTTC.

The chain combines TRBV20-1 with TRBJ1-3; no reliable D call. Trimming removed 3 bases at V and 8 bases at J, with 20 bases between. The CDR3 loop spans 15 amino acids. The germline CDR1 and CDR2 sequences are DFQATT and SNEGSKA (reference sequence). The CDR3 is CSAREGRASADTIYF. The CDR3 nucleotides are TGCAGTGCTAGGGAAGGGCGGGCCTCGGCGGACACCATATATTTT.

About this clonotype itself: One end of the junction is discordant with germline, which a read error may explain. The chain links TRBV24-1 to TRBJ2-7, with no clear D. The germline V gene has CDR1 KGHDR and CDR2 SFDVKD. The CDR3 is 13 amino acids. CDR3 sequence reads: CASSRHQSYEQYF. DNA for the CDR3: TGTGCCAGCAGTCGACACCAGTCCTACGAGCAGTACTTC.

This clonotype was detected many times. The chain is built from TRBV9 and TRBJ2-5, with D unresolved. V was shortened by 0 bases and J by 0 bases, with 9 bases between the two germline ends. Per germline, CDR1 SGDLS and CDR2 YYNGEE. The CDR3 has 15 amino acids. Here the CDR3 DNA reads TGTGCCAGCAGCGTAGGGCCGGCCAACCAAGAGACCCAGTACTTC. Translation gives CASSVGPANQETQYF.

A remark on this clonotype: A junction boundary mismatches the germline segment, possibly from a read error. The chain employs TRBV7-8 and TRBJ2-2, with TRBD1 as a possible D gene (7 bases). CDR3 length: 18 residues. CDR1 is SGHVS and CDR2 is FQNEAQ in the germline V gene. In nucleotides, the CDR3 is TGCGCCAGCAGCCAAGAAGCACGGGGGACAGCGAACACCGGGGAGCTGTTTTTT. Its translation is CASSQEARGTANTGELFF. The entire variable domain, with the rest obtained from reference TRBV7-8 and TRBJ2-2, is as follows: GAGVSQSPRYKVAKRGQDVALRCDPISGHVSLFWYQQALGQGPEFLTYFQNEAQLDKSGLPSDRFFAERPEGSVSTLKIQRTQQEDSAVYLCASSQEARGTANTGELFFGEGSRLTVL.